This record concerns one T cell receptor (beta chain) sequence. Trimming left V 3 bases short and J 1 base short, with 12 bases between. The germline V gene encodes CDR1 LGHNA and CDR2 YNFKEQ. The CDR3 covers 15 residues. Here immunoSEQ multiplex PCR was the method, and the copy in TCRdb shows in-frame clones only, minus some. The table lists 1,200 or so clones, around two thirds of them singletons. These data are taken from a study of immune cell composition in non-small cell lung cancer. The specimen sequenced was lung tumor tissue. The sequence was obtained from a human donor with non-small cell lung cancer. V is TRBV4-2 and J is TRBJ1-2; perhaps TRBD1 as D (5 bases). The CDR3 region has the DNA TGTGCCAGCAGCCAGGGGGGATCGGATAACTATGGCTACACCTTC. Residues: CASSQGGSDNYGYTF.